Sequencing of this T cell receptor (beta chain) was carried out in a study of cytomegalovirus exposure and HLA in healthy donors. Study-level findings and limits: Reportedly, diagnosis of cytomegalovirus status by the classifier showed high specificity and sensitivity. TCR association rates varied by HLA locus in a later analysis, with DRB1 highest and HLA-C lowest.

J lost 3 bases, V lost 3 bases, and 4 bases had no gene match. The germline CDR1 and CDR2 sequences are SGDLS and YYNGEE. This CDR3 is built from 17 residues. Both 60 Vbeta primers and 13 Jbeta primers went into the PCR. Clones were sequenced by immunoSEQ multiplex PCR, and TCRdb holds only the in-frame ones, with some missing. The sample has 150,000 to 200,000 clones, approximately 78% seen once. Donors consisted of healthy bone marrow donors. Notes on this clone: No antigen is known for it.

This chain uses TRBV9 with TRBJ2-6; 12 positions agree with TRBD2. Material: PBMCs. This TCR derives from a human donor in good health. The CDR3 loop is CASSGLAGVFGANVLTF. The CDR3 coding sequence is TGTGCCAGCAGCGGACTAGCGGGGGTTTTTGGGGCCAACGTCCTGACTTTC.